The following is a TCR beta chain sequence with its context. The antigen this receptor binds is unknown. Base qualities are not recorded, but no much larger clone differs from it by a single base. The sample is drawn from a study of T cell repertoires in cytomegalovirus infection (dated by TCRdb to about 2019). Background on the whole study: Donor HLA type was relevant to the analysis, because carriage of CMV infection together with the matching HLA type was indicated by public TCR beta signatures.

The instrument given in TCRdb is Illumina HiSeq 1500. TCRdb reran the public reads through fastp at Q25 and MiXCR, keeping productive beta chains. Rows merge per CDR3 protein into single entries with the most common DNA and genes. The sample table lists more than 250,000 distinct CDR3 sequences, roughly 15% of them with a count of one. The ten most abundant clones make up roughly 8.9% of the sample. What the work shows at the level of the full study, not this receptor alone: The ex vivo response was dominated by HLA-C-restricted CMV-specific TCR beta clonotypes, which also provided the single most frequent clonotype in two of eight donors. Cumulative frequency of public TCR beta family members discriminated carriers of CMV infection plus the relevant HLA type in this cohort and an independent 352-donor cohort.

Relative to germline, V is 2 bases shorter and J is 2 bases shorter, with 13 bases between their ends. Taken from cysteine to phenylalanine, the CDR3 has 15 residues. The CDR3 DNA has 45 bases and is translated from base 1. The germline V gene provides CDR1 MNHEY and CDR2 SVGAGI. The chain uses TRBV6-5 and TRBJ2-7; the D call is tentative, TRBD1 or TRBD2, as each matches 6 bases. This clonotype was sampled from a human donor in good health (CMV status not recorded). Some clones in this sample may be carry-over from other donors' samples. What was sequenced was PBMCs. CDR3 loop: CASSYREGGTYEQYF. The DNA is as follows: TGTGCCAGCAGTTACCGAGAGGGGGGCACCTACGAGCAGTACTTC.